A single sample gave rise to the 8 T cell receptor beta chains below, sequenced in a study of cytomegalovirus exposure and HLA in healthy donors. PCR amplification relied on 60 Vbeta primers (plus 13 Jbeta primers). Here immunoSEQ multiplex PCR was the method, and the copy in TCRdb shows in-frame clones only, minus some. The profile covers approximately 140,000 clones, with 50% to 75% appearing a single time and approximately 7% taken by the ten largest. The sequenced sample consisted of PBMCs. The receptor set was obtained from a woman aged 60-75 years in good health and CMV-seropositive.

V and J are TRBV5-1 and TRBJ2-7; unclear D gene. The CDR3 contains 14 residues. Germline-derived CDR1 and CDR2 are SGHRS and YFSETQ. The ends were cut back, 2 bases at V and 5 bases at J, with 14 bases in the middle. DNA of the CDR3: TGCGCCAGCAGCTTTGGCCAGGAAGGAAACGAGCAGTACTTC. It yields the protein CASSFGQEGNEQYF.

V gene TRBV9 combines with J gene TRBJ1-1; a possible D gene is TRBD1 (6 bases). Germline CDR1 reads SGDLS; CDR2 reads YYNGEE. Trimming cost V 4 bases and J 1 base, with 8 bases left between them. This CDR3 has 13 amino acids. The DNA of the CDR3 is TGTGCCAGCAGCCTGACAGGGAACACTGAAGCTTTCTTT. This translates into CASSLTGNTEAFF.

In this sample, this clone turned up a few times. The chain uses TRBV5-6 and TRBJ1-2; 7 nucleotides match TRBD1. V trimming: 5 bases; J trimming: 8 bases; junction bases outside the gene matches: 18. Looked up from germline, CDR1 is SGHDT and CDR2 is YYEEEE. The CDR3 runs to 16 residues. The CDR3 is CASSNRGPPLSSGYTF. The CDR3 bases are TGTGCCAGCAGTAACAGGGGCCCCCCCCTGAGTAGCGGCTACACCTTC. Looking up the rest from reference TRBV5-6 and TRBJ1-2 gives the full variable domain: DAGVTQSPTHLIKTRGQQVTLRCSPKSGHDTVSWYQQALGQGPQFIFQYYEEEERQRGNFPDRFSGHQFPNYSSELNVNALLLGDSALYLCASSNRGPPLSSGYTFGSGTRLTVV.

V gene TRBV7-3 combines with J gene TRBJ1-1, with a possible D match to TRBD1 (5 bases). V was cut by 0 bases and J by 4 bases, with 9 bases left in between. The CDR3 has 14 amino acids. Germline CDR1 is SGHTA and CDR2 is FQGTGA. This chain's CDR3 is CASSLTTGGTEAFF. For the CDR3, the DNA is TGTGCCAGCAGCTTAACAACGGGGGGCACTGAAGCTTTCTTT.

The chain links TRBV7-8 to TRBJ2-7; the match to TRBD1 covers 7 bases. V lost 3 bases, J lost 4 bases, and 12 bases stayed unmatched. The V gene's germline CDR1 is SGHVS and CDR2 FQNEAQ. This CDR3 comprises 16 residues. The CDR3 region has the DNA TGTGCCAGCAGCTTTGACACAGGGGTAGCCCCATACGAGCAGTACTTC. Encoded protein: CASSFDTGVAPYEQYF.

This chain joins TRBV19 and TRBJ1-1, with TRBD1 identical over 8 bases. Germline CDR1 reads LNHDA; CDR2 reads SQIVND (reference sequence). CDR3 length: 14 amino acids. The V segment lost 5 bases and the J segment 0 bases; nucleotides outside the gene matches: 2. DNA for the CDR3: TGTGCCAGTAGTTGGACAGGGATGAACACTGAAGCTTTCTTT. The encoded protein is CASSWTGMNTEAFF.

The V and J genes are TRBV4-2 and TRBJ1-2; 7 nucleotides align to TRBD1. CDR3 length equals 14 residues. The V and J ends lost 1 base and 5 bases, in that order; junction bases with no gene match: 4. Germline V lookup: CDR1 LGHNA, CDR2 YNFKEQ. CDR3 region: CASSQAQGGYGYTF. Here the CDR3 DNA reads TGTGCCAGCAGCCAAGCCCAGGGGGGATATGGCTACACCTTC.

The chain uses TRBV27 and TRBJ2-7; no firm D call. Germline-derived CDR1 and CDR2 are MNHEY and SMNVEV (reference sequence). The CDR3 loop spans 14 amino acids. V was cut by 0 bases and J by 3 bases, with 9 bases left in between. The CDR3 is CASSLSGFLYEQYF. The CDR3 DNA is TGTGCCAGCAGTTTATCCGGGTTTCTCTACGAGCAGTACTTC.